This TCR beta chain originates from a study of T cells in lung cancer brain metastases. Study background: Most patients, about 90% of the 20, got no therapy between primary and metastasis resection. Study findings and constraints: Most clones were lesion-specific, with limited overlap between paired lesions (Morisita less than 0.25). Compared with paired primaries, brain metastases showed fewer unique productive clones (approximately 1,500 versus 4,300).

In germline, CDR1 is KGHSH, CDR2 LQKENI. V was pared by 4 bases and J by 0 bases, with 6 bases between. The CDR3 totals 13 residues. The assay was immunoSEQ multiplex PCR, and TCRdb's table has in-frame clones only and misses some. The sample consists of approximately 4,800 clones, about 90% of them appearing once. For this clone: What it binds is not known.

The chain couples TRBV18 to TRBJ2-5; D possibly uses TRBD1 or TRBD2 (5 bases each). The clonotype was recovered from a woman aged 45-60 years with non-small cell lung cancer. The sequencing input was tumor tissue from the primary lung tumor. CDR3 nucleotide sequence: TGTGCCAGCTCACTGGGACACCAAGAGACCCAGTACTTC. Translation: CASSLGHQETQYF.